The rows below give T cell receptor beta chains drawn from one sample of a study of blood T cell repertoires in COVID-19. Measured with immunoSEQ multiplex PCR; TCRdb has only the in-frame clones, and not every one. The sample carries about 200,000 clones, about 84% recorded once. The sequencing input was PBMCs or T cells enriched from blood (not recorded which). These receptors came from a woman aged 40 to 50 with acute COVID-19. The CDR3 runs from the conserved cysteine through the conserved F or W. A D gene is named only where the DNA matches it firmly. Rows may omit the clone size; those that give it use once, few, many or a size class.

>TRBV12-3/TRBV12-4|TRBJ2-7|.|TRBD1
TGTGCCAGCAGTGGACAGGGCGGCGAGCAGTACTTC
CASSGQGGEQYF
>TRBV18|TRBJ2-6|.|TRBD1
TGTGCCAGCTCACCTGGGACAGGGCCCTCTGGGGCCAACGTCCTGACTTTC
CASSPGTGPSGANVLTF
>TRBV19|TRBJ2-5|once|TRBD1
TGTGCCAGTAGCCGGGACAGTGCCACGCGAACCCAAGAGACCCAGTACTTC
CASSRDSATRTQETQYF
>TRBV5-1|TRBJ2-1|.|.
TGCGCCAGCAGCTTCAACGGACAGTGGAGCTCCTACAATGAGCAGTTCTTC
CASSFNGQWSSYNEQFF
>TRBV25-1|TRBJ2-1|.|TRBD2
TGTGCCAGCAGTGAAAGACTCCGGGACTACTACAATGAGCAGTTCTTC
CASSERLRDYYNEQFF
>TRBV9|TRBJ1-3|.|TRBD1
TGTGCCAGCAGTAAAAGAGGGGGACAGGGCACCGGAAACACCATATATTTT
CASSKRGGQGTGNTIYF
>TRBV7-2|TRBJ2-1|.|TRBD2
TGTGCCAGCAGCCAGCTGGCTAGCGGGAGAGGGGATGAGCAGTTCTTC
CASSQLASGRGDEQFF
>TRBV2|TRBJ1-4|.|.
TGTGCCAGCAGTAATAGCATGGGGAGTGAAAAACTGTTTTTT
CASSNSMGSEKLFF
>TRBV9|TRBJ2-1|.|TRBD2
TGTGCCAGCAGCTTTAGCGGGGGGGCCATGTATGAGCAGTTCTTC
CASSFSGGAMYEQFF
>TRBV28|TRBJ1-5|.|TRBD1
TGTGCCACGACGACAGGGCAGCAGCCCCAGCATTTT
CATTTGQQPQHF
>TRBV4-1|TRBJ2-3|.|TRBD2
TGCGCCAGCAGCCAAGGTCCAACTAGCGGGGGTGCAGATACGCAGTATTTT
CASSQGPTSGGADTQYF
>TRBV7-3|TRBJ2-3|few|TRBD2
TGTGCCAGCAGCGAGAGCGGGATTGGCACAGATACGCAGTATTTT
CASSESGIGTDTQYF
>TRBV7-9|TRBJ2-7|.|.
TGTGCCAGCAGCGCCCGCATTACAGGAAAGAGCTCCTACGAGCAGTACTTC
CASSARITGKSSYEQYF
>TRBV12-3/TRBV12-4|TRBJ1-4|.|.
TGTGCCAGCAGAACAGTAGGTTATGAAAAACTGTTTTTT
CASRTVGYEKLFF
>TRBV6-2/TRBV6-3|TRBJ1-4|.|.
TGTGCCAGCAGTTACAAGGATGTTCCCCCTCGGGTTAATGAAAAACTGTTTTTT
CASSYKDVPPRVNEKLFF
>TRBV19|TRBJ1-1|.|.
TGTGCCAGTAAGCGCGGACGGGAAAACACTGAAGCTTTCTTT
CASKRGRENTEAFF